These 24 T cell receptor beta chains were all obtained from the same sample, sequenced in a study of cytomegalovirus exposure and HLA in healthy donors. The PCR ran on 60 Vbeta and 13 Jbeta primers. The data were produced by immunoSEQ multiplex PCR, yet TCRdb's version contains in-frame clones alone and is incomplete. The sample records roughly 160,000 clones, 80% being singletons. Sample: PBMCs. These receptors were obtained from a man younger than 35 in good health and CMV-seropositive.

CDR3 sequence (DNA): TGTGCCAGTGCGAGACCGGGACAGGAGTACAATGAGCAGTTCTTC. This sequence encodes CASARPGQEYNEQFF. The chain is built from TRBV19 and TRBJ2-1; 8 bases are a match to TRBD1. Looked up from germline, CDR1 is LNHDA and CDR2 is SQIVND (reference sequence). There are 15 residues in the CDR3. J was trimmed by 4 bases and V by 8 bases; bases with no gene match: 10.

The chain couples TRBV27 to TRBJ1-3; D not resolved. V was cut by 6 bases and J by 0 bases, with 9 bases left in between. CDR1 is MNHEY, CDR2 SMNVEV, per germline (reference sequence). The CDR3 consists of 14 residues. The CDR3: CASSEASSGNTIYF. CDR3 nucleotide sequence: TGTGCCAGCAGCGAGGCCAGCTCTGGAAACACCATATATTTT.

As regards this clone: Other nucleotide sequences in the sample specify the same CDR3. The chain recombines TRBV5-4 with TRBJ1-1; tentative D call: TRBD1 (6 bases). This CDR3 is 13 amino acids long. Germline V CDR1 and CDR2: SGHNT, YYREEE (reference sequence). Trimming pared 2 bases from V and 3 bases from J, leaving 8 bases between. The CDR3 nucleotides are TGTGCCAGCAGCTTTAAGGGGGACACTGAAGCTTTCTTT. It translates to CASSFKGDTEAFF.

This clone has only a few counts. DNA of the CDR3: TGTGCCAGCAGTTACGACGGTGAGGGCAAAAACATTCAGTACTTC. This sequence encodes CASSYDGEGKNIQYF. This chain links TRBV6-5 with TRBJ2-4; D might be TRBD2 (5 bases). V lost 2 bases, J lost 3 bases, and 11 bases lay in between. The germline CDR1 and CDR2 sequences are MNHEY and SVGAGI. This CDR3 contains 15 residues.

The chain has TRBV2 and TRBJ2-7; tentative D call: TRBD2 (5 bases). The CDR3 runs to 14 residues. CDR1 is SNHLY and CDR2 is FYNNEI in the germline V gene. V was clipped by 7 bases and J by 0 bases, with 13 bases between them. The CDR3 DNA reads as TGTGCCAGCATGAGGGTCATCAACTCCTACGAGCAGTACTTC. Translation: CASMRVINSYEQYF.

The chain joins TRBV2 to TRBJ2-3, with 16 nucleotides matching TRBD2. Per germline, CDR1 SNHLY and CDR2 FYNNEI. V lost 6 bases, J lost 0 bases, and 6 bases stayed unmatched. The CDR3 covers 18 residues. CDR3 sequence reads: CASRPGLAGGLSTDTQYF. The CDR3, as DNA: TGTGCCAGCAGACCGGGACTAGCGGGAGGGCTCAGCACAGATACGCAGTATTTT. Together with reference TRBV2 and TRBJ2-3, the CDR3 gives the full variable domain: EPEVTQTPSHQVTQMGQEVILRCVPISNHLYFYWYRQILGQKVEFLVSFYNNEISEKSEIFDDQFSVERPDGSNFTLKIRSTKLEDSAMYFCASRPGLAGGLSTDTQYFGPGTRLTVL.

The CDR3 spells CAWSVPPGDQPQHF. CDR3 sequence (DNA): TGTGCCTGGAGTGTACCCCCGGGGGATCAGCCCCAGCATTTT. The J gene is TRBJ1-5, the V gene TRBV30; TRBD1 might be the D (5 bases). Trimming took off 0 bases at V and 5 bases at J, with 11 bases between the two ends. Germline-derived CDR1 and CDR2 are GTSNPN and SVGIG (reference sequence). This CDR3 spans 14 amino acids.

The chain carries TRBV7-9 and TRBJ2-1, with D possibly TRBD1 on 6 matching bases. The CDR3 covers 12 residues. In germline, CDR1 is SEHNR, CDR2 FQNEAQ (reference sequence). Trimming shortened V by 5 bases and J by 7 bases, and 9 bases separated the two germline ends. The CDR3 region is CASSKQGNEQFF. The CDR3 bases are TGTGCCAGCAGCAAACAGGGAAATGAGCAGTTCTTC. Supplemented by reference TRBV7-9 and TRBJ2-1, the full variable domain reads DTGVSQNPRHKITKRGQNVTFRCDPISEHNRLYWYRQTLGQGPEFLTYFQNEAQLEKSRLLSDRFSAERPKGSFSTLEIQRTEQGDSAMYLCASSKQGNEQFFGPGTRLTVL.

The rearrangement joins TRBV4-3 to TRBJ2-1; 12 nucleotides align to TRBD2. CDR3 length: 20 amino acids. V gave up 2 bases and J gave up 0 bases; unmatched junction bases: 11. CDR1 and CDR2 from the germline V gene are LGHNA and YSLEER. CDR3 residues: CASSQQTLAGGLVSYNEQFF. For the CDR3, the DNA is TGCGCCAGCAGCCAACAGACCCTAGCGGGGGGGCTCGTCTCCTACAATGAGCAGTTCTTC.

The rearrangement links TRBV7-8 to TRBJ1-2; perhaps TRBD1 as D (6 bases). The CDR3 is 15 residues long. Trimming cost V 5 bases and J 2 bases, with 15 bases left between them. The germline V gene has CDR1 SGHVS and CDR2 FQNEAQ. CDR3: CASSHALDSNYGYTF. The DNA of the CDR3 is TGTGCCAGCAGCCATGCCCTGGACAGCAACTATGGCTACACCTTC.

The chain combines TRBV5-4 with TRBJ1-1, with TRBD1 identical over 7 bases. The CDR3 runs 17 residues. Per germline, CDR1 SGHNT and CDR2 YYREEE (reference sequence). J lost 2 bases, V lost 4 bases, and 14 bases had no gene match. CDR3 in amino acids: CASSPPVEGAENTEAFF. Here the CDR3 DNA reads TGTGCCAGCAGCCCCCCCGTAGAGGGGGCCGAAAACACTGAAGCTTTCTTT.

This clone was seen once. V is TRBV10-3 and J is TRBJ1-5; a weak D match, TRBD1 (6 bases). Per germline, CDR1 ENHRY and CDR2 SYGVKD. The CDR3 consists of 13 residues. Trimming removed 4 bases at V and 5 bases at J, with 9 bases between. CDR3 DNA sequence: TGTGCCATCAGTGTTGAGGGGGATCAGCCCCAGCATTTT. Protein sequence: CAISVEGDQPQHF.

J is TRBJ2-1 and V is TRBV21-1; the table's D call TRBD1 went unverified against the DNA. TRBV21-1 is classified as a pseudogene. The CDR3 spans 15 residues. The CDR3 reads CASSKTDRGEAEQFF. CDR3 sequence (DNA): TGTGCCAGCAGCAAAACCGACAGGGGGGAGGCTGAGCAGTTCTTC.

The genes are TRBV5-4 and TRBJ1-2, with 8 positions matching TRBD1. The CDR3 has 16 residues. The junction had 11 bases not matched to a gene; V was cut back by 3 bases and J by 4 bases. The germline gives CDR1 SGHNT, CDR2 YYREEE (reference sequence). The CDR3 sequence: CASSSGGQARTYGYTF. In DNA form, the CDR3 reads TGTGCCAGCAGCTCGGGGGGACAGGCTCGTACCTATGGCTACACCTTC.

V and J are TRBV7-5 and TRBJ2-7; whether TRBD1, the table's D call, matches the DNA was not checked. TRBV7-5 counts as a pseudogene. The length of the CDR3 is 16 residues. CDR3 amino acids: CVRSLAAGTVFYEQYF. DNA for the CDR3: TGTGTCAGAAGCTTAGCTGCCGGGACAGTATTTTACGAGCAGTACTTC.

V is TRBV15 and J is TRBJ2-5; TRBD2 matches 7 bases. The CDR3 sequence is 17 residues long. V was pared by 0 bases and J by 2 bases, with 9 bases of the junction left unmatched. CDR1 is LNHNV, CDR2 YYDKDF, per germline (reference sequence). CDR3 DNA sequence: TGTGCCACCAGCAGAGATCTGACTAGCACCAGACAAGAGACCCAGTACTTC. Protein product: CATSRDLTSTRQETQYF.

The genes are TRBV7-9 and TRBJ2-1; 8 nucleotides agree with TRBD2. The germline V gene has CDR1 SEHNR and CDR2 FQNEAQ (reference sequence). Losses at the gene ends were 5 bases for V and 3 bases for J; bases not matched to a gene: 3. This CDR3 region has 14 residues. CDR3 in DNA: TGTGCCAGCAGCACTCGGGAGGGCTACAATGAGCAGTTCTTC. This codes for CASSTREGYNEQFF. The whole variable domain, remainder taken from reference TRBV7-9 and TRBJ2-1, is DTGVSQNPRHKITKRGQNVTFRCDPISEHNRLYWYRQTLGQGPEFLTYFQNEAQLEKSRLLSDRFSAERPKGSFSTLEIQRTEQGDSAMYLCASSTREGYNEQFFGPGTRLTVL.

The gene calls are TRBV5-1 and TRBJ2-3, with 7 bases fitting TRBD1. CDR3 size: 14 residues. J lost 4 bases, V lost 4 bases, and 6 bases had no gene match. Per germline, CDR1 SGHRS and CDR2 YFSETQ. The CDR3, as DNA: TGCGCCAGCAGCGCAAGCGACAGGGCAGATACGCAGTATTTT. It yields the protein CASSASDRADTQYF.

This clone was detected only a few times. V gene TRBV7-7 combines with J gene TRBJ2-1; tentatively, D is TRBD2 (5 bases). The CDR3 totals 15 residues. In germline, CDR1 is SSHAT, CDR2 FNYEAQ (reference sequence). Trimming shortened V by 1 base and J by 0 bases, and 7 bases separated the two germline ends. The CDR3 coding sequence is TGTGCCAGCAGCTTAGGACTAAGCTCCTACAATGAGCAGTTCTTC. Encoded protein: CASSLGLSSYNEQFF.

This chain uses TRBV30 with TRBJ1-2; no clear D. V was pared by 2 bases and J by 1 base, with 5 bases between. Germline CDR1 GTSNPN, CDR2 SVGIG (reference sequence). CDR3 length: 12 residues. CDR3: CAWSQNNYGYTF. In DNA form, the CDR3 reads TGTGCCTGGAGTCAAAATAACTATGGCTACACCTTC.

CDR3 region: CASATRPGQEAFF. The CDR3 DNA reads TGTGCCAGCGCGACTCGACCGGGACAGGAAGCTTTCTTT. This chain uses TRBV7-3 with TRBJ1-1; 7 positions match TRBD1. Per the germline V gene, CDR1 is SGHTA and CDR2 is FQGTGA. V lost 8 bases, J lost 8 bases, and 11 bases stayed unmatched. This CDR3 spans 13 amino acids.

In this sample, this clone turned up a few times. The CDR3 DNA reads as TGCGCCAGCAGCTCGGAGCCCTCCGCATCGACAGATACGCAGTATTTT. Its protein product is CASSSEPSASTDTQYF. The V call is TRBV5-1, the J call TRBJ2-3; no clear D gene. The CDR3 runs 16 residues. Germline V gene sequence: CDR1 SGHRS, CDR2 YFSETQ. Trimming pared 3 bases from V and 3 bases from J, leaving 17 bases between.

The table lists this clone with a few counts. The chain recombines TRBV5-4 with TRBJ1-2, with 9 bases fitting TRBD1. Germline V CDR1 and CDR2: SGHNT, YYREEE (reference sequence). After removal of 4 bases from V and 8 bases from J, the junction contained 9 bases not matched to a gene. CDR3 length equals 14 residues. The CDR3 nucleotides are TGTGCCAGCAGCCCTGGGGGACAGGGCTTGGGCTACACCTTC. Its translation is CASSPGGQGLGYTF.

This CDR3 is CASSLATITFHEQFF. CDR3 coding DNA: TGTGCCAGCAGTTTGGCGACAATCACCTTCCATGAGCAGTTCTTC. The gene calls are TRBV27 and TRBJ2-1; no firm D call. The CDR3 sequence is 15 residues long. V was cut by 3 bases and J by 8 bases, with 17 bases left in between. The germline gives CDR1 MNHEY, CDR2 SMNVEV (reference sequence).